The text below deals with one T cell receptor beta chain. Antigen: not known. Only in-frame clones appear in the TCRdb table, and some are missing; sequencing was by immunoSEQ multiplex PCR. The table shows some 1,100,000 clones, with around 78% occurring only once. Germline CDR1 and CDR2: LNHDA and SQIVND (reference sequence). V lost 4 bases, J lost 8 bases, and 17 bases lay in between. The CDR3 contains 14 residues. The data derive from a study of shared clonotypes between healthy human individuals. Study-wide results and caveats: Represented diversity (both genetic and exposure-history) was limited by the small number of donors. Across subsets, estimated richness was generally greater for naive than for memory populations.

This TCR was sampled from a man aged 18-30 years in good health. Some clones in this sample may be carry-over from other donors' samples. Sequences were obtained from memory CD4+ T cells from PBMCs. Subset denoted: CD45RA-negative fraction. V and J are TRBV19 and TRBJ1-2, with D uncertain. The CDR3 nucleotides are TGTGCCAGTAGTACACCGGACGGAATCCGGGGCTACACCTTC. Translating it yields CASSTPDGIRGYTF.